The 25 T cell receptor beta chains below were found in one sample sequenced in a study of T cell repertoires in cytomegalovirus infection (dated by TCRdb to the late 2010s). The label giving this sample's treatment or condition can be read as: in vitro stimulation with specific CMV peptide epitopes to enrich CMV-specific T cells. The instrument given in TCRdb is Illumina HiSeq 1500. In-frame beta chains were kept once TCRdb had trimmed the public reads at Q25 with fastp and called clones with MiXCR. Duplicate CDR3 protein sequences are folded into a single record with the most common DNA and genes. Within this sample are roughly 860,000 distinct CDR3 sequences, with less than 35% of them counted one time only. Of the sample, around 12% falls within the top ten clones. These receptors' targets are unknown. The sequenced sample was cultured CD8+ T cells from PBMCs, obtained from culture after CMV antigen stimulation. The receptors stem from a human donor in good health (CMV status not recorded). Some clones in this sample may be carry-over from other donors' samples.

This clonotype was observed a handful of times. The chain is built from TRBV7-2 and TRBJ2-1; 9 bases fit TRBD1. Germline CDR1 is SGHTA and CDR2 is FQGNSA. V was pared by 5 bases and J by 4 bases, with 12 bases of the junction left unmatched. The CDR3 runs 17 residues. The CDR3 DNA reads TGTGCCAGCAGCCTTACCGGGACAGGGTCGGGGTACAATGAGCAGTTCTTC. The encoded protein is CASSLTGTGSGYNEQFF.

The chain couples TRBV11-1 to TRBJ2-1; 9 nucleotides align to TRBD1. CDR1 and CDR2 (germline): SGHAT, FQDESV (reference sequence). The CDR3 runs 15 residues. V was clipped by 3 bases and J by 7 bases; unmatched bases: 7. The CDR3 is CASSFTRDRVNEQFF. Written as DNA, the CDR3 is TGTGCCAGCAGCTTCACCCGGGACAGGGTAAATGAGCAGTTCTTC.

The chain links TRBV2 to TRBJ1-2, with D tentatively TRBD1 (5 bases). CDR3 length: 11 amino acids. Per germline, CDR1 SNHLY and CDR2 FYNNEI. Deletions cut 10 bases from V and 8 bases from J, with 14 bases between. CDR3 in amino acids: CAMRSGNGYTF. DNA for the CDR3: TGTGCCATGCGGTCAGGGAACGGCTACACCTTC.

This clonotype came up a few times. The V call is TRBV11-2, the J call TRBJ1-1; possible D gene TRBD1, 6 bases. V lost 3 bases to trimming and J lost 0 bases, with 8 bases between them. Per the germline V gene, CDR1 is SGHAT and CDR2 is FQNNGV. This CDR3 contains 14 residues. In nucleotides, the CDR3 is TGTGCCAGCAGCTTTTGGGGGCTGAACACTGAAGCTTTCTTT. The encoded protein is CASSFWGLNTEAFF.

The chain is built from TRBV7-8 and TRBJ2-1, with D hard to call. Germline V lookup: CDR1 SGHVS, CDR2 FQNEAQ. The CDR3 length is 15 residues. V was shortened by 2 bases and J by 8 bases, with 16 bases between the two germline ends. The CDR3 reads CASSLYWSLEDEQFF. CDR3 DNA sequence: TGTGCCAGCAGCTTATATTGGAGTCTCGAAGATGAGCAGTTCTTC.

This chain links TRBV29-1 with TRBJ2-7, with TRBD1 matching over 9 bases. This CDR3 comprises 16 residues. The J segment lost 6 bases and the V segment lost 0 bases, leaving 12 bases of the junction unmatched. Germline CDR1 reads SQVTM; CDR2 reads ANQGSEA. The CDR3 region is CSVEDVSGTGTPEQYF. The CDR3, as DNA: TGCAGCGTTGAAGATGTTTCCGGGACAGGGACCCCCGAGCAGTACTTC.

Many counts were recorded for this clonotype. The CDR3 DNA reads TGCGCCAGCAGCCAAGATCTAGTTTGGCGTAGTCGGGACGGAGAGCGGAGCTATGGCTACACCTTC. Translated, it gives CASSQDLVWRSRDGERSYGYTF. V usage is TRBV4-1 and J usage is TRBJ1-2; possible D gene TRBD1, 5 bases. CDR1 is MGHRA, CDR2 YSYEKL, per germline. The CDR3 runs 22 residues. The V end was cut by 0 bases, the J end by 4 bases, with 33 bases between.

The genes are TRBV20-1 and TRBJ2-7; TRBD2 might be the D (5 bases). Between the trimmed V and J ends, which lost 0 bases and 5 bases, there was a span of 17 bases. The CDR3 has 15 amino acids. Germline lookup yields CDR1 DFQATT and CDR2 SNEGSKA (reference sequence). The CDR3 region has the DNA TGCAGTGCTAGAGATGGAGGTGGTAGGGTCCACGAGCAGTACTTC. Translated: CSARDGGGRVHEQYF.

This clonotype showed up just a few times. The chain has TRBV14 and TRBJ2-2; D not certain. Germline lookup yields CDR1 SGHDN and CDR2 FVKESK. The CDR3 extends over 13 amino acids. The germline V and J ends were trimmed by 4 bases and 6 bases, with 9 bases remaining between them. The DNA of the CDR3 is TGTGCCAGCAGCCTGTTACTCCCCGGGGAGCTGTTTTTT. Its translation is CASSLLLPGELFF.

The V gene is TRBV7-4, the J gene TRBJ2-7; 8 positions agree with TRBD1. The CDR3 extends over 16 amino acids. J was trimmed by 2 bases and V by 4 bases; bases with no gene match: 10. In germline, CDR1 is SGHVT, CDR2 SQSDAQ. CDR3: CASSSGGQGDPYEQYV. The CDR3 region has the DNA TGTGCCAGCAGCTCCGGCGGACAGGGTGACCCCTACGAGCAGTACGTC.

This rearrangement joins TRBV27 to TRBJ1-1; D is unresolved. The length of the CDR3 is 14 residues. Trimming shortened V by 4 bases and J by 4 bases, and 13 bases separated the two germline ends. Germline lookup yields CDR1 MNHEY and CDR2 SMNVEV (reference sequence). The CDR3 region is CASSSPGESTEAFF. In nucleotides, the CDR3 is TGTGCCAGCAGTTCTCCCGGGGAGAGCACTGAAGCTTTCTTT.

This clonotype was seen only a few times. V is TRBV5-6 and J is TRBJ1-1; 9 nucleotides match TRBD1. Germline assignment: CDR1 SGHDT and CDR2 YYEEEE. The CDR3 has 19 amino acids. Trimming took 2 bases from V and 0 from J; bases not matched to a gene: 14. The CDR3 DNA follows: TGTGCCAGCAGCTTTCATTCCGGGACAGGGTATCCCATGAACACTGAAGCTTTCTTT. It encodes CASSFHSGTGYPMNTEAFF.

CDR3 nucleotide sequence: TGTGCCAGCAGCGAAAAAGGACAGGGGGCTCAAGAGACCCAGTACTTC. Translating it yields CASSEKGQGAQETQYF. V and J are TRBV7-3 and TRBJ2-5; 11 bases fit TRBD1. CDR1 SGHTA and CDR2 FQGTGA come from the germline V gene. The junction had 7 bases not matched to a gene; V was cut back by 5 bases and J by 2 bases. The CDR3 runs 16 residues.

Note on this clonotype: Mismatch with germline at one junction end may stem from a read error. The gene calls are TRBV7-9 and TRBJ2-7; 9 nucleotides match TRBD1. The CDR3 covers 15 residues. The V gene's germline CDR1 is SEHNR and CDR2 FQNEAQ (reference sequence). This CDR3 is CASSLAGQGSYERYF. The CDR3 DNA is TGTGCCAGCAGCTTAGCAGGACAGGGGTCCTACGAGCGGTACTTC.

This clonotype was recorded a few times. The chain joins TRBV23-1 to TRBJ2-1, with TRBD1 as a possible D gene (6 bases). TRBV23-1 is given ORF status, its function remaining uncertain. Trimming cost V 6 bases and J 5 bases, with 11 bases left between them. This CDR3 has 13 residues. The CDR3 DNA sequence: TGCGCCAGCAGACTGGACAGAGACAATGAGCAGTTCTTC. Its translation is CASRLDRDNEQFF.

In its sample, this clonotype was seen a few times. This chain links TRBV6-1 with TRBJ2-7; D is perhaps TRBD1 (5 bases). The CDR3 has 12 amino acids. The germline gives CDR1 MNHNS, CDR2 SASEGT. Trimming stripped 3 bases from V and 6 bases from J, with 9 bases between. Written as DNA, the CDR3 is TGTGCCAGCAGTGACGGTGGGGCCGAGCAGTACTTC. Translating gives CASSDGGAEQYF.

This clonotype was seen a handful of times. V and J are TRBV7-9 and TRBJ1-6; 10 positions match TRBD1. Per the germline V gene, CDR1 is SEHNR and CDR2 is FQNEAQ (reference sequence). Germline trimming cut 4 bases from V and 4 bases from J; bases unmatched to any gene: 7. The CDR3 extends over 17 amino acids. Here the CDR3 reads CASSSTGQGPYNSPLHF. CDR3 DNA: TGTGCCAGCAGCTCAACGGGACAGGGGCCTTATAATTCACCCCTCCACTTT.

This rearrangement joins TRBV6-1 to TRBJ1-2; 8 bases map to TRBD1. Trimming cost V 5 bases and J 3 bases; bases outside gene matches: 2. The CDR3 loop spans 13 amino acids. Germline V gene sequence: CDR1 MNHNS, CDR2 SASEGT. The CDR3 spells CASSQTGDYGYTF. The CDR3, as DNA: TGTGCCAGCAGTCAGACAGGGGACTATGGCTACACCTTC.

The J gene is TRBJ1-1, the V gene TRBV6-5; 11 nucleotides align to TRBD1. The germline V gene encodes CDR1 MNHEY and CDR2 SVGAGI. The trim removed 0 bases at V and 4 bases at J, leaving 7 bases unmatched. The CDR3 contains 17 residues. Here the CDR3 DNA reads TGTGCCAGCAGTTACTCACCTCCGGGACAGGGGGGCACTGAAGCTTTCTTT. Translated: CASSYSPPGQGGTEAFF.

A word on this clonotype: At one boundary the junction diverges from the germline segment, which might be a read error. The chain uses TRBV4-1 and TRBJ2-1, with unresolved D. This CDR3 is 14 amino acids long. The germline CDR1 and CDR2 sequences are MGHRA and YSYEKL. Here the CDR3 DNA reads TGCGCCAGTAGCCATAAGGGTTCGACGAATGAGCAGTTCTTC. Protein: CASSHKGSTNEQFF.

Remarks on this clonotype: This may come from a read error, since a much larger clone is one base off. The CDR3 region is CASSWGSGGTDTQYF. The CDR3, as DNA: TGTGCCAGCAGTTGGGGTAGCGGGGGCACAGATACGCAGTATTTT. The J gene is TRBJ2-3, the V gene TRBV28; 8 positions agree with TRBD2. V lost 4 bases, J lost 1 base, and 4 bases stayed unmatched. Germline CDR1 MDHEN, CDR2 SYDVKM. CDR3 size: 15 residues.

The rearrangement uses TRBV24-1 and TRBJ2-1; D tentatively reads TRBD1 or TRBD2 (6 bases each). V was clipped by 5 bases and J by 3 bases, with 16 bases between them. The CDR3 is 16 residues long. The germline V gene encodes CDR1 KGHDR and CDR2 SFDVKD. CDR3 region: CATSASTGGSYNEQFF. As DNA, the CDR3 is TGTGCCACCAGTGCCTCAACCGGGGGCAGCTACAATGAGCAGTTCTTC.

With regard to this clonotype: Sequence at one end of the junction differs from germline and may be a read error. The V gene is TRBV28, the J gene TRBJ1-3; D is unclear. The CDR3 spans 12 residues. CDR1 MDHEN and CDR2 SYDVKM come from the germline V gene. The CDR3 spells CTSSWNGPTIYF. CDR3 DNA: TGTACCAGCAGTTGGAACGGACCCACCATATATTTT.

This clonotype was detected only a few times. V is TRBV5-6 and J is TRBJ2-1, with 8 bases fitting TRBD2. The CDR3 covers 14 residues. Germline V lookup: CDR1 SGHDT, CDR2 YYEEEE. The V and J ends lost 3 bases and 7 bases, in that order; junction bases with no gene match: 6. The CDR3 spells CASSWAGGLNEQFF. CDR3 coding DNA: TGTGCCAGCAGCTGGGCGGGGGGCCTGAATGAGCAGTTCTTC.

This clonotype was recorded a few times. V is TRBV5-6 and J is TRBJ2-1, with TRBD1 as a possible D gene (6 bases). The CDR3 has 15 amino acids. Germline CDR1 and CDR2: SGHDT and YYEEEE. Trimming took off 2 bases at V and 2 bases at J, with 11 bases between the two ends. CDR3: CASSLGQYTYNEQFF. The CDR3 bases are TGTGCCAGCAGCTTAGGACAGTATACCTACAATGAGCAGTTCTTC.